The clone carrying this T cell receptor beta chain is a singleton in its sample. The antigen is undetermined. The record originates from a study of CD8+CD57+ T cells in acquired aplastic anemia. As for the study in general: DNA recovered from sorted CD4+ and CD8+ cells had a mean of approximately 3 ug. Study-wide results and limits: Comparison of patients with controls identified around 31 shared CD8+ CDR3 sequences. Statistical testing detected no significant gap in CD8+ Simpson's diversity between patients and controls.

Genomic DNA provided the template from which TCR beta VDJ and CDR3 profiles were obtained. TCRdb re-called the reads through MiXCR, storing one row per CDR3 protein. The profile covers 250,000 to 300,000 distinct CDR3 sequences, with 45% to 70% appearing a single time and 6.5% to 10% taken by the ten largest. V dropped 5 bases and J dropped 0 bases, with 14 bases sitting between them. Germline V gene sequence: CDR1 SGHVS, CDR2 FQNEAQ. CDR3 size: 15 residues. This TCR was sampled from a human donor with severe aplastic anemia or a healthy control (not recorded which). V usage is TRBV7-8 and J usage is TRBJ2-7; the D is unclear. The sample consisted of sorted CD4+, CD8+, or CD8+CD57+ T cells (not recorded which) from PBMCs. The chain's CDR3 is CASSPSYAGSYEQYF. The CDR3 coding sequence is TGTGCCAGCAGCCCGAGCTACGCCGGCTCCTACGAGCAGTACTTC.